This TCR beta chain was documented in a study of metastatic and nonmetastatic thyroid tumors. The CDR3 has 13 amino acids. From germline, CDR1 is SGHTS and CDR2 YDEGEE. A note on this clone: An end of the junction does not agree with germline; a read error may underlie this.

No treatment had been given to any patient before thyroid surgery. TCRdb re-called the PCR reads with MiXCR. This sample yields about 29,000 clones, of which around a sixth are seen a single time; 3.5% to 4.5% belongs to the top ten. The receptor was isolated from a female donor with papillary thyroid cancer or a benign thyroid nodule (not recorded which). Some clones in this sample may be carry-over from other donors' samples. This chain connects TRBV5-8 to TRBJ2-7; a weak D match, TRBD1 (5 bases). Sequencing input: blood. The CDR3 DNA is TGTGCCAACAGCCTACAGGTGACCTACGAGCAGTACTTC. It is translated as CANSLQVTYEQYF.